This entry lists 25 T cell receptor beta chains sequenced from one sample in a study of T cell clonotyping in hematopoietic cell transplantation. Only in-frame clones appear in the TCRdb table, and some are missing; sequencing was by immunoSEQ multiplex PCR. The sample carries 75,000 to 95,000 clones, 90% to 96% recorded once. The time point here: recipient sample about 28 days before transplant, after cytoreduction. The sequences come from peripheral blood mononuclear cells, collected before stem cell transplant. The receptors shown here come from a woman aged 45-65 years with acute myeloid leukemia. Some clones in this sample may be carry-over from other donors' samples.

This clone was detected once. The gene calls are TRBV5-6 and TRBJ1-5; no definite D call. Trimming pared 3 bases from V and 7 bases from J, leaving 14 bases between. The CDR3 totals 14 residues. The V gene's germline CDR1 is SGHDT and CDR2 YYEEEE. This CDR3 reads CASSSSGSRQPQHF. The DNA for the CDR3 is TGTGCCAGCAGCTCGTCTGGCAGTCGCCAGCCCCAGCATTTT.

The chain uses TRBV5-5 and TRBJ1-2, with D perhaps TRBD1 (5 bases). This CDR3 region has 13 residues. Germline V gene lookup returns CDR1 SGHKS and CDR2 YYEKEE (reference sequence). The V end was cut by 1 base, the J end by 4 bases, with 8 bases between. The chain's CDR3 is CASSLRQPYGYTF. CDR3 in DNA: TGTGCCAGCAGCTTGCGACAGCCCTATGGCTACACCTTC.

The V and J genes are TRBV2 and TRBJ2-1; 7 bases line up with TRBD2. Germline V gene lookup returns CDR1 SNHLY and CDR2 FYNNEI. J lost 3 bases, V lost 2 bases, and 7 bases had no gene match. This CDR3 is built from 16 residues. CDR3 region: CASSETMRGFYNEQFF. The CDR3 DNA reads TGTGCCAGCAGTGAAACTATGCGGGGGTTCTACAATGAGCAGTTCTTC.

CDR3 sequence reads: CAWTLGQGTQPQHF. The CDR3 DNA sequence: TGTGCCTGGACTTTGGGACAGGGGACCCAGCCCCAGCATTTT. This sequence joins TRBV30 and TRBJ1-5; 10 bases align to TRBD1. The junction had 7 bases not matched to a gene; V was cut back by 4 bases and J by 7 bases. Germline CDR1 and CDR2: GTSNPN and SVGIG (reference sequence). This CDR3 region has 14 residues.

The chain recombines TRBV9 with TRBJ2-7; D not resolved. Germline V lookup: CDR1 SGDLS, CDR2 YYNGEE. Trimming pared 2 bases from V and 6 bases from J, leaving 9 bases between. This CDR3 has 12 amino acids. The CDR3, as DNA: TGTGCCAGCAGCGTCCGGATATCCGAGCAGTACTTC. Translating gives CASSVRISEQYF.

As DNA, the CDR3 is TGTGCCAGCAGTGATTTCGGGCAGGGGATCGCTGAAGCTTTCTTT. As protein: CASSDFGQGIAEAFF. This rearrangement joins TRBV6-1 to TRBJ1-1, with D perhaps TRBD1 (6 bases). The length of the CDR3 is 15 residues. The germline gives CDR1 MNHNS, CDR2 SASEGT. Trimming took off 3 bases at V and 6 bases at J, with 17 bases between the two ends.

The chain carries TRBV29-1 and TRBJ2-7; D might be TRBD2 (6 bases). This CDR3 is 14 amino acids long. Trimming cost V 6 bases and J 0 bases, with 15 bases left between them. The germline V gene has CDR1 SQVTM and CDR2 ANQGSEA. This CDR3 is CSVTGGAFSYEQYF. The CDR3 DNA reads TGCAGCGTGACGGGCGGGGCCTTCTCCTACGAGCAGTACTTC.

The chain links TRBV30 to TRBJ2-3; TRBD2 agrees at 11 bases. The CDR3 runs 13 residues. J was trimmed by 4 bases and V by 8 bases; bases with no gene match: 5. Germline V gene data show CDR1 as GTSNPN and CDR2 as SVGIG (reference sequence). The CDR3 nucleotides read TGTGCCCGGTCACTAGCGGGGGCAGATACGCAGTATTTT. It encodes CARSLAGADTQYF. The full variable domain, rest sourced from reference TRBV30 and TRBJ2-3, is SQTIHQWPATLVQPVGSPLSLECTVEGTSNPNLYWYRQAAGRGLQLLFYSVGIGQISSEVPQNLSASRPQDRQFILSSKKLLLSDSGFYLCARSLAGADTQYFGPGTRLTVL.

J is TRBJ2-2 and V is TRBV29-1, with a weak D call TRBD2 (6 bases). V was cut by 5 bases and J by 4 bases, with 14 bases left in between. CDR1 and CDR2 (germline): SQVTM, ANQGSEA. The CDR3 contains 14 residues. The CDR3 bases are TGCAGCGTTATTCAATTGGGGGGCACCGGGGAGCTGTTTTTT. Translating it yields CSVIQLGGTGELFF.

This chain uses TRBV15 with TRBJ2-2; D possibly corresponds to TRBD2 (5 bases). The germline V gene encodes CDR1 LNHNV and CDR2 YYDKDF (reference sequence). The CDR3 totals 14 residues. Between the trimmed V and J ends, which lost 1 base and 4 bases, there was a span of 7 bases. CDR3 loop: CATSRGESTGELFF. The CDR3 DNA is TGTGCCACCAGCAGAGGGGAGTCCACCGGGGAGCTGTTTTTT.

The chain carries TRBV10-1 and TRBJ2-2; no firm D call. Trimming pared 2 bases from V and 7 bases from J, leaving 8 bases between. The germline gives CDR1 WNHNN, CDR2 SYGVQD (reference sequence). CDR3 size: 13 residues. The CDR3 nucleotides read TGCGCCAGCAGTGAGGCCCCTAGCGGGGAGCTGTTTTTT. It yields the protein CASSEAPSGELFF.

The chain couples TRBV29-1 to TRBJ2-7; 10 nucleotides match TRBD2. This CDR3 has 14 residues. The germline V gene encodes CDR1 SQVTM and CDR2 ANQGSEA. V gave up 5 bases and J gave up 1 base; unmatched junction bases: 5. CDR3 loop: CSVKISGRSYEQYF. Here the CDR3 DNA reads TGCAGCGTTAAAATTAGCGGGAGGTCCTACGAGCAGTACTTC.

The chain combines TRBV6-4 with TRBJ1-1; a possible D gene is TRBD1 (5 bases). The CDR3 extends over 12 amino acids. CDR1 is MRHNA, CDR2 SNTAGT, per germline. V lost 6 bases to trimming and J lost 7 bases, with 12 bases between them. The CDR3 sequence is CASSRDGREAFF. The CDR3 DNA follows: TGTGCCAGCAGCCGGGACGGCCGTGAAGCTTTCTTT.

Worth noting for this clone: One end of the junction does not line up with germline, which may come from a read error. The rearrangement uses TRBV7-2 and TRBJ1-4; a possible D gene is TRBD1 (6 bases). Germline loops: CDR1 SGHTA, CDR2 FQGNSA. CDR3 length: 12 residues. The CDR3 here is CASSLGGEKLFF. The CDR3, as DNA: TGTGCCAGCAGTTTAGGGGGAGAGAAACTGTTTTTT.

DNA of the CDR3: TGTGCCAGCAGCTGGACGAACACCGGGGAGCTGTTTTTT. Its protein is CASSWTNTGELFF. This chain uses TRBV11-3 with TRBJ2-2; D not resolved. Germline loops: CDR1 SGHNT, CDR2 YENEEA. The CDR3 sequence is 13 residues long. Trimming cost V 4 bases and J 0 bases, with 3 bases left between them.

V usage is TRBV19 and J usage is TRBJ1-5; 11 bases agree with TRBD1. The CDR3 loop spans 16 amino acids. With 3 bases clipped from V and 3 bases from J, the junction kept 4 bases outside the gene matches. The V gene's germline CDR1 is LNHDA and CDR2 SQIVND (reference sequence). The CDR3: CASSIRGQGDNQPQHF. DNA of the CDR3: TGTGCCAGTAGTATTAGGGGACAGGGGGACAATCAGCCCCAGCATTTT. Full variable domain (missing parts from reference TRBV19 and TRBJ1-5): DGGITQSPKYLFRKEGQNVTLSCEQNLNHDAMYWYRQDPGQGLRLIYYSQIVNDFQKGDIAEGYSVSREKKESFPLTVTSAQKNPTAFYLCASSIRGQGDNQPQHFGDGTRLSIL.

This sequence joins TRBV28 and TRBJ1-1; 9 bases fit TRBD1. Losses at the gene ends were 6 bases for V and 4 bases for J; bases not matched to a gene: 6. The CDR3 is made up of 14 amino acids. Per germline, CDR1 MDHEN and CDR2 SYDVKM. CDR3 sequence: CASRPYRGPTEAFF. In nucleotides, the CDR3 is TGTGCCAGCAGACCGTACAGGGGGCCCACTGAAGCTTTCTTT.

In DNA form, the CDR3 reads TGTGCCAGCAGCCGGGGGACAGGGCATAATTCACCCCTCCACTTT. Amino acids: CASSRGTGHNSPLHF. The chain couples TRBV6-5 to TRBJ1-6, with 9 nucleotides matching TRBD1. There are 15 residues in the CDR3. In germline, CDR1 is MNHEY, CDR2 SVGAGI. V was clipped by 6 bases and J by 5 bases; unmatched bases: 5.

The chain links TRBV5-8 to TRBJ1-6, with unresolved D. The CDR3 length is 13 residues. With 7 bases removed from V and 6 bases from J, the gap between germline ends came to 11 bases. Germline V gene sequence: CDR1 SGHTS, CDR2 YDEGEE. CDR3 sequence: CASEGGINSPLHF. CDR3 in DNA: TGTGCCAGCGAAGGCGGAATTAATTCACCCCTCCACTTT.

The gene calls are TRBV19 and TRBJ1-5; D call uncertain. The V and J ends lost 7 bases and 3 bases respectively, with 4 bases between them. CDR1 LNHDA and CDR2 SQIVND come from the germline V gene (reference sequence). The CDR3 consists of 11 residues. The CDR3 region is CASIDNQPQHF. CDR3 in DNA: TGTGCCAGTATCGACAATCAGCCCCAGCATTTT.

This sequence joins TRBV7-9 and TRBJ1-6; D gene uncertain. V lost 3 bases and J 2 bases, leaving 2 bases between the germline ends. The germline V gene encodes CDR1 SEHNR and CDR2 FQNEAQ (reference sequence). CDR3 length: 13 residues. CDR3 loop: CASSFPYNSPLHF. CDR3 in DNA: TGTGCCAGCAGCTTCCCCTATAATTCACCCCTCCACTTT.

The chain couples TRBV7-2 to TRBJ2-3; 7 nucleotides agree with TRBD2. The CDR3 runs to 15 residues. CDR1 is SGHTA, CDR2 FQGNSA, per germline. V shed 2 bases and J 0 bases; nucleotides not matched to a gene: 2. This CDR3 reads CASSLNSGSTDTQYF. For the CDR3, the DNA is TGTGCCAGCAGCTTAAATAGCGGGAGCACAGATACGCAGTATTTT.

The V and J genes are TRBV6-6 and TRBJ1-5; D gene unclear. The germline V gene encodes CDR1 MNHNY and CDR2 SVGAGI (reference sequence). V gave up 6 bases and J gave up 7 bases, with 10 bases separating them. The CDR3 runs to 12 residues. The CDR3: CASRDLGQPQHF. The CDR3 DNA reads TGTGCCAGCAGGGACTTAGGACAGCCCCAGCATTTT.

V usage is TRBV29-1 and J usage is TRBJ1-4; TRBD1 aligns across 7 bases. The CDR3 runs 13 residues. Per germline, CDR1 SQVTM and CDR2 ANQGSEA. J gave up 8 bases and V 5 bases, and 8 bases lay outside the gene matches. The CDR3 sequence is CSVSRQGGEKLFF. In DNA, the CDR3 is TGCAGCGTTTCCCGACAGGGTGGCGAAAAACTGTTTTTT.

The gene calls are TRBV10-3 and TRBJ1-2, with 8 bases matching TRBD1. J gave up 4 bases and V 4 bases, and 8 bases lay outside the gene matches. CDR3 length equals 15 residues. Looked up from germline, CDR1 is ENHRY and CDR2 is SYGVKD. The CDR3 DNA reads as TGTGCCATCAGTGCCCACAGGGGGATGGGCTATGGCTACACCTTC. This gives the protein CAISAHRGMGYGYTF.